These T cell receptor beta chains were read from a single sample in a study of regulatory T cells in long-lasting Graves disease. Via MiXCR, TCRdb re-called the multiplex PCR reads, giving one row per CDR3 protein. This table has 400,000 to 450,000 distinct CDR3 sequences, 20% to 30% appearing once. The sample consisted of peripheral blood mononuclear cells (PBMCs), taken when the disease was refractory, from a patient treated with antithyroid drugs. These receptor sequences come from a female donor with Graves disease. CDR3s include the opening cysteine and the closing phenylalanine or tryptophan. The order of the fields is D gene, V gene, clone size, J gene, CDR3 DNA, CDR3 protein. The D gene is left open where the match is weak. Clone size, where shown, is once, few, many, or a class for clones that have expanded.

>.|TRBV7-9|.|TRBJ2-2
TGTGCCAGCCTGAGGGACGCGGTCGGCGGGGAGCTGTTTTTT
CASLRDAVGGELFF
>.|TRBV19|.|TRBJ1-5
TGTGCCAGTAGTATGGGCTTTGGGCAGCAAAATCAGCCCCAGCATTTT
CASSMGFGQQNQPQHF
>.|TRBV2|many|TRBJ1-1
TGTGCCAGCTGGGAGTCGCGGGAGGGGGACACTGAAGCTTTCTTT
CASWESREGDTEAFF
>.|TRBV20-1|few|TRBJ1-2
TGCAGTGCTCTTCAGGGAGTTGGCTACACCTTC
CSALQGVGYTF
>TRBD2|TRBV7-9|.|TRBJ2-5
TGTGCCAGCAGCCCGGGCCTAGCGGGCTCGGAGACCCAGTACTTC
CASSPGLAGSETQYF
>TRBD2|TRBV6-5|few|TRBJ2-7
TGTGCCAGCAGTTACTCTCCGCTAGCGGTTACCTACGAGCAGTACTTC
CASSYSPLAVTYEQYF
>TRBD1|TRBV20-1|.|TRBJ2-7
TGCAGTGCTAGAGATTCGGGACAGGCCACCTACGAGCAGTACTTC
CSARDSGQATYEQYF
>.|TRBV10-3|.|TRBJ2-7
TGTGCCGACTACAGGGCCAGGGTCGAGCAGTACTTC
CADYRARVEQYF
>TRBD2|TRBV15|few|TRBJ2-2
TGTGCCACCAGCAGAGATTCAGTATTGCTAGCGGAAAGCACCGGGGAGCTGTTTTTT
CATSRDSVLLAESTGELFF
>TRBD2|TRBV10-3|.|TRBJ2-6
TGTGCCATCAGTGGTCTACGGAGCCGACTAGCGCCCGATCCCTCTGGGGCCAACGTCCTGACTTTC
CAISGLRSRLAPDPSGANVLTF
>TRBD1|TRBV6-1|many|TRBJ2-7
TGTGCCAGCAAAAACCCCGGGACAGCAGGGGAGCAGTACTTC
CASKNPGTAGEQYF
>.|TRBV30|.|TRBJ1-6
TGTGCCTGGAGAAAGGGTAATTCACCCCTCCACTTT
CAWRKGNSPLHF
>.|TRBV7-3|.|TRBJ2-7
TGTGCCAGCACCAAAAGGGGGAGAAACAACAGCTCCTACGAGCAGTACTTC
CASTKRGRNNSSYEQYF
>.|TRBV10-3|few|TRBJ2-5
TGTGCCATCAGTGAACGCGGGACAGATCAAGAGACCCAGTACTTC
CAISERGTDQETQYF
>.|TRBV9|once|TRBJ2-2
TGTGCCAGCAGGGAAACAGGGTTTAACACCGGGGAGCTGTTTTTT
CASRETGFNTGELFF
>.|TRBV28|.|TRBJ1-2
TGTGCCAGCAGTCTCCCGATAGCTAACTATGGCTACACCTTC
CASSLPIANYGYTF
>.|TRBV28|.|TRBJ1-1
TGTGCCAGCAGTTCCGGTGAGCTTCTGAGCACTGAAGCTTTCTTT
CASSSGELLSTEAFF
>TRBD2|TRBV29-1|many|TRBJ2-7
TGCAGCGTTGAAGGGGGTCTCGGGAGGGTCAACGAGCAGTACTTC
CSVEGGLGRVNEQYF
>.|TRBV5-1|.|TRBJ1-3
TGCGCCAGCAGCTTGGATTACGGAAACACCATATATTTT
CASSLDYGNTIYF
>.|TRBV10-3|few|TRBJ2-7
TGTGCCATCAGTGAAAGGGGACCCCCCTACGAGCAGTACTTC
CAISERGPPYEQYF
>.|TRBV10-2|.|TRBJ2-2
TGCGCCAGCAAGTGGGACCAGATCAACACCGGGGAGCTGTTTTTT
CASKWDQINTGELFF
>.|TRBV5-1|.|TRBJ1-3
TGCGCCAGCAGGGAGGCTTGGGGGAAAAGCTCTGGAAACACCATATATTTT
CASREAWGKSSGNTIYF
>.|TRBV7-8|many|TRBJ2-5
TGTGCCAGCAGCTTAGGAGGTTTTGGGGGAGGACGGTTAGAGACCCAGTACTTC
CASSLGGFGGGRLETQYF
>TRBD2|TRBV19|.|TRBJ2-1
TGTGCCAGTAGTATTACTAGCGGGAGGGCCAGGAATGAGCAGTTCTTC
CASSITSGRARNEQFF
>.|TRBV12-3/TRBV12-4|many|TRBJ2-4
TGTGCCAGCAGAAGAGGGGGAAGCATTCAGTACTTC
CASRRGGSIQYF
>.|TRBV24-1|.|TRBJ2-1
TGTGCCACCAGTGATTTAGGTAATGACCGACCCGGGGAGCAGTTCTTC
CATSDLGNDRPGEQFF
>TRBD1|TRBV5-1|.|TRBJ1-1
TGCGCCAGCTTCGCCGGGACAGGGAACACTGAAGCTTTCTTT
CASFAGTGNTEAFF
>TRBD1|TRBV11-2|.|TRBJ1-2
TGTGCCAGCGGCCTGACAGGGGGCTATGGCTACACCTTC
CASGLTGGYGYTF
>TRBD2|TRBV27|few|TRBJ2-7
TGTGCCAGCTCCGCCGGGACTACCCGAACGTCAAGCTCCTACGAGCAGTACTTC
CASSAGTTRTSSSYEQYF
>.|TRBV4-1|few|TRBJ2-1
TGCGCCAGCAGCCAAGTTTCGGGAAGGAATGAGCAGTTCTTC
CASSQVSGRNEQFF
>TRBD1|TRBV10-3|.|TRBJ2-5
TGTGCCATCAGTAGACAGGGGGCAGATGGGAAGGAGACCCAGTACTTC
CAISRQGADGKETQYF
>.|TRBV7-2|.|TRBJ1-5
TGTGCCAGCAGCTTACCCCCTGGGAGGACTCAGCCCCAGCATTTT
CASSLPPGRTQPQHF
>.|TRBV5-5|few|TRBJ1-2
TGTGCCAGCAGCCAGACCACAGGGCTCGGCTATGGCTACACCTTC
CASSQTTGLGYGYTF
>TRBD2|TRBV28|few|TRBJ2-2
TGTGCCAGCAGTTTATCCCGGACTAGCGGGAGTGTCACCGGGGAGCTGTTTTTT
CASSLSRTSGSVTGELFF
>.|TRBV20-1|few|TRBJ1-1
TGCAGTGCTAAGGGTCAGGGTAACACTGAAGCTTTCTTT
CSAKGQGNTEAFF
>.|TRBV13|once|TRBJ2-7
TGTGCCAGCAGACGGGGCGAGTCCCAAAACTACGAGCAGTACTTC
CASRRGESQNYEQYF
>.|TRBV7-2|.|TRBJ2-5
TGTGCCAGCAGCTTAGCGCCTCGGGGGAGTCGACTTGGAGAGACCCAGTACTTC
CASSLAPRGSRLGETQYF
>.|TRBV5-1|many|TRBJ1-1
TGTGCCAGCAGCTTAACAGGGCCGAACACTGAAGCTTTCTTT
CASSLTGPNTEAFF
>.|TRBV6-1|many|TRBJ2-5
TGTGCCAGCATTCACCAAGAGACCCAGTACTTC
CASIHQETQYF